This T cell receptor (beta chain) emerged from a study of CD8 T cells in ankylosing spondylitis. Study results and caveats: Earlier studies detected some motif variants in reactive arthritis synovial fluid and blood. According to the report, clones linked to the disease were significantly enriched in matched synovial fluid samples taken from ankylosing spondylitis patients. Seven or eight highly homologous variants formed a TCR beta motif that appeared characteristic of ankylosing spondylitis blood.

The germline V gene encodes CDR1 DFQATT and CDR2 SNEGSKA (reference sequence). This CDR3 comprises 15 residues. The V end was cut by 0 bases, the J end by 1 base, with 12 bases between. Libraries for TCR beta were made by quantitative 5'-RACE with molecular barcodes. One entry per CDR3 protein, called by TCRdb with MiXCR from the 5' RACE reads. The table includes some 52,000 distinct CDR3 sequences, approximately 8% detected once. Many counts were recorded for this clonotype. Its antigen is currently unknown. The sample was blood, either unsorted or a sorted T cell fraction (not recorded which). The source is a female donor with ankylosing spondylitis or in good health (not recorded which). V usage is TRBV20-1 and J usage is TRBJ2-5; weak D call: TRBD2 (5 bases). The CDR3 DNA sequence: TGCAGTGCTAGAGATATGAGGGATATCCAAGAGACCCAGTACTTC. It yields the protein CSARDMRDIQETQYF.